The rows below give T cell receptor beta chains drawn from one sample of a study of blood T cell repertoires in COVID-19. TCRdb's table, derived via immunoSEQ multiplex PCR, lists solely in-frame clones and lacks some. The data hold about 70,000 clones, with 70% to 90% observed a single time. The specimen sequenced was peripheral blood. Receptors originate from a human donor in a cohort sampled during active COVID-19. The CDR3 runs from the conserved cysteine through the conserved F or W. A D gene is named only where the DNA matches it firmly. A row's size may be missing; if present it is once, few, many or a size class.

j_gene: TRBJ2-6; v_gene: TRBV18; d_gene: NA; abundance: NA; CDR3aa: CASSPGEWGDGANVLTF; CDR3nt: TGTGCCAGCTCCCCAGGCGAGTGGGGGGACGGGGCCAACGTCCTGACTTTC
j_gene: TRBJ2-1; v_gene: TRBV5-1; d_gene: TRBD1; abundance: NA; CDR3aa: CASSLAGSTGTAYNEQFF; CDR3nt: TGCGCCAGCAGCTTGGCGGGGAGTACCGGGACAGCTTACAATGAGCAGTTCTTC
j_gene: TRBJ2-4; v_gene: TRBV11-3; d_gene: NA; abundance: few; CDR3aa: CASSSLRLNIQYF; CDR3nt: TGTGCCAGCAGCTCCCTCAGGCTGAACATTCAGTACTTC
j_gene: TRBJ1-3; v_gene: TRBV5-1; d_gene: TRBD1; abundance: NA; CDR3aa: CASSLRTGVVGSSGNTIYF; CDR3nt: TGCGCCAGCAGCCTAAGGACAGGGGTCGTAGGTTCCTCTGGAAACACCATATATTTT
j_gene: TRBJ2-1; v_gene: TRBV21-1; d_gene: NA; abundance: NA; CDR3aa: CATNRAGGPDEQFF; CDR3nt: TGTGCCACCAACCGAGCGGGAGGGCCGGATGAGCAGTTCTTC
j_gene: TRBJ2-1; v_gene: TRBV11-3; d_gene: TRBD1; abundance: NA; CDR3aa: CASSSDRGEGEQFF; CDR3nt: TGTGCCAGCAGCTCCGACAGGGGCGAGGGTGAGCAGTTCTTC
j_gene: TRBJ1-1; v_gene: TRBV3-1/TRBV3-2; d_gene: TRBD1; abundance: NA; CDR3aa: CASSWGQGSAEAFF; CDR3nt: TGTGCCAGCAGCTGGGGACAGGGGTCGGCTGAAGCTTTCTTT
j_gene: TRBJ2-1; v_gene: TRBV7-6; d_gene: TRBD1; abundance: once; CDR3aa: CASSRDSYNEQFF; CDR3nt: TGTGCCAGCAGCCGGGACAGCTACAATGAGCAGTTCTTC
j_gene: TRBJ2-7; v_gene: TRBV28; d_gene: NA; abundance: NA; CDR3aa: CASSSPGLLPYEQYF; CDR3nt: TGTGCCAGCAGTTCTCCGGGACTCCTCCCTTACGAGCAGTACTTC
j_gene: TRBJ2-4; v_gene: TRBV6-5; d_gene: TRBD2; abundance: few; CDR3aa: CASSFSREGIQYF; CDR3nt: TGTGCCAGCAGTTTCTCCCGGGAGGGCATTCAGTACTTC
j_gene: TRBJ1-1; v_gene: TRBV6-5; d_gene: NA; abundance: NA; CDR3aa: CASSYEGTEAFF; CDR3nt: TGTGCCAGCAGTTACGAGGGCACTGAAGCTTTCTTT
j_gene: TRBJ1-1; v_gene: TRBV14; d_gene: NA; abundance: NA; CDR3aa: CASSRGTTSQGAFF; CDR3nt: TGTGCCAGCAGCCGGGGGACTACCTCTCAGGGAGCTTTCTTT
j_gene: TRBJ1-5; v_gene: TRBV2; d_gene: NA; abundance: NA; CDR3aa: CASTATDNSNQPQHF; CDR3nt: TGTGCCAGCACGGCGACAGATAATAGCAATCAGCCCCAGCATTTT
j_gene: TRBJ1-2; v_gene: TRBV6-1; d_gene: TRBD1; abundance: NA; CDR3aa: CASSVDRGISRGYGYTF; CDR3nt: TGTGCCAGCAGTGTCGACAGGGGAATCTCTCGCGGCTATGGCTACACCTTC
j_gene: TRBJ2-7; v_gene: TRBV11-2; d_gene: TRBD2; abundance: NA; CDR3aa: CASSVGLVYEQYF; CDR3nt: TGTGCCAGCAGCGTGGGACTAGTCTACGAGCAGTACTTC
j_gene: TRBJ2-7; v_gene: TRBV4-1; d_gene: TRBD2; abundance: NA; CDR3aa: CASSQVGGRRLEQYF; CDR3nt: TGCGCCAGCAGCCAAGTGGGGGGGAGACGACTCGAGCAGTACTTC
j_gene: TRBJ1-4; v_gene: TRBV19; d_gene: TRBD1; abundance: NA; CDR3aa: CASKDRGLATNEKLFF; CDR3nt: TGTGCCAGTAAGGACAGGGGGCTTGCAACTAATGAAAAACTGTTTTTT
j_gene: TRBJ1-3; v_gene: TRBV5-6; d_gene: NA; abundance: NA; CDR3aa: CASSSLDSSGNTIYF; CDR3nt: TGTGCCAGCAGCTCCCTGGACAGTTCTGGAAACACCATATATTTT
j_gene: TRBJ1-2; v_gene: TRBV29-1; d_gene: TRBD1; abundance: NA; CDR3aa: CSVDLGGGLYGYTF; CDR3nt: TGCAGCGTTGACCTAGGAGGGGGCCTCTATGGCTACACCTTC
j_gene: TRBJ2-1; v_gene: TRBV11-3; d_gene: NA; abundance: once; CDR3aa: CASSLDLRGTGFNEQFF; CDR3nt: TGTGCCAGCAGCTTAGATCTAAGGGGGACGGGATTCAATGAGCAGTTCTTC
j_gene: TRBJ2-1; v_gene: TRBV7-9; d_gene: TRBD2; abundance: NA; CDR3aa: CASSSGTSGTDEQFF; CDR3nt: TGTGCCAGCAGCTCCGGGACTAGCGGGACCGATGAGCAGTTCTTC
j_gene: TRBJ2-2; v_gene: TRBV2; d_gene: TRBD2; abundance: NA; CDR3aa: CASSGAGGPIGELFF; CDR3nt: TGTGCCAGCAGTGGGGCGGGAGGGCCGATCGGGGAGCTGTTTTTT
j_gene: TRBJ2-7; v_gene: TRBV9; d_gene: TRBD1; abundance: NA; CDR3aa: CASSVSQGQGPREQYF; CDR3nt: TGTGCCAGCAGCGTAAGCCAGGGACAGGGCCCTCGAGAGCAGTACTTC
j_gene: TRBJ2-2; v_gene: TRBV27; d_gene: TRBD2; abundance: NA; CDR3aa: CASSALAAGELFF; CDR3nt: TGTGCCAGCAGTGCACTAGCGGCCGGGGAGCTGTTTTTT
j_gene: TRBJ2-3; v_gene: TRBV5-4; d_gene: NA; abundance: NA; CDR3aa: CASTVPGTDTQYF; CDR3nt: TGTGCCAGCACCGTGCCGGGCACAGATACGCAGTATTTT
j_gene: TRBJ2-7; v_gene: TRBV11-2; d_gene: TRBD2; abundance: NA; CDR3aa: CASSLGLAVAYEQYF; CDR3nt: TGTGCCAGCAGCTTAGGACTAGCGGTAGCCTACGAGCAGTACTTC
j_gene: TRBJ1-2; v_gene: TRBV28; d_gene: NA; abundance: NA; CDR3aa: CASSTLLLGGGYTF; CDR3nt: TGTGCCAGCAGTACCCTCCTTCTCGGCGGGGGCTACACCTTC
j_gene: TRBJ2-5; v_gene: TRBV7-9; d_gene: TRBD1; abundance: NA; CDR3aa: CATQSLTGGGGAETQYF; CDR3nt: TGTGCCACCCAGAGCCTAACAGGGGGAGGTGGGGCGGAGACCCAGTACTTC